A selection of T cell receptor beta chains follows, all from one sample in a study of post-analysis software for immune sequencing data. Via MiXCR, TCRdb re-called the PCR reads, giving one row per CDR3 protein. The sample lists hundreds of thousands of distinct CDR3 sequences, 25% to 30% occurring once. Material for sequencing was blood. The origin of the receptors is a girl under 18 with multiple sclerosis. CDR3s include the opening cysteine and the closing phenylalanine or tryptophan. The order of the fields is V gene, D gene, clone size, J gene, CDR3 protein, CDR3 DNA. The D gene is left open where the match is weak. Clone size is shown for a subset of rows, as once, few, many or a class of expanded clone.

v_gene: TRBV6-6; d_gene: -; abundance: few; j_gene: TRBJ1-6; CDR3aa: CASSYSKPGHNSPLHF; CDR3nt: TGTGCCAGCAGTTACTCGAAACCGGGACATAATTCACCCCTCCACTTT
v_gene: TRBV6-6; d_gene: TRBD1; abundance: -; j_gene: TRBJ1-6; CDR3aa: CASSLGTVDNSPLHF; CDR3nt: TGTGCCAGCAGTTTGGGGACAGTGGATAATTCACCCCTCCACTTT
v_gene: TRBV5-1; d_gene: TRBD1; abundance: few; j_gene: TRBJ2-2; CDR3aa: CASSGDRGPANTGELFF; CDR3nt: TGCGCCAGCAGCGGGGACAGGGGACCTGCGAACACCGGGGAGCTGTTTTTT
v_gene: TRBV20-1; d_gene: -; abundance: once; j_gene: TRBJ2-7; CDR3aa: CSARDRTGGIYEQYF; CDR3nt: TGCAGTGCTAGAGATAGGACTGGCGGGATCTACGAGCAGTACTTC
v_gene: TRBV6-5; d_gene: TRBD1; abundance: many; j_gene: TRBJ1-2; CDR3aa: CASSPTGQGSGYTF; CDR3nt: TGTGCCAGCAGTCCGACCGGACAGGGATCTGGCTACACCTTC
v_gene: TRBV20-1; d_gene: -; abundance: -; j_gene: TRBJ1-4; CDR3aa: CSARHRPEGEKLFF; CDR3nt: TGCAGTGCTAGGCATAGGCCTGAGGGCGAAAAACTGTTTTTT
v_gene: TRBV29-1; d_gene: -; abundance: few; j_gene: TRBJ2-7; CDR3aa: CSVEGLTGSAEQYF; CDR3nt: TGCAGCGTTGAAGGACTAACGGGGTCCGCCGAGCAGTACTTC
v_gene: TRBV13; d_gene: -; abundance: -; j_gene: TRBJ1-2; CDR3aa: CASSLFRVRGYTF; CDR3nt: TGTGCCAGCAGCTTGTTTAGAGTCCGTGGCTACACCTTC
v_gene: TRBV11-2; d_gene: -; abundance: -; j_gene: TRBJ1-1; CDR3aa: CASSYLRVNTEAFF; CDR3nt: TGTGCCAGCAGCTACCTCAGGGTCAACACTGAAGCTTTCTTT
v_gene: TRBV5-1; d_gene: -; abundance: few; j_gene: TRBJ2-7; CDR3aa: CASSLLPDSYEQYF; CDR3nt: TGCGCCAGCAGCTTGTTGCCTGACTCCTACGAGCAGTACTTC
v_gene: TRBV28; d_gene: -; abundance: -; j_gene: TRBJ2-7; CDR3aa: CASSPSGYYEQYF; CDR3nt: TGTGCCAGCAGTCCAAGCGGCTACTACGAGCAGTACTTC
v_gene: TRBV20-1; d_gene: -; abundance: few; j_gene: TRBJ2-3; CDR3aa: CSPMSGTGTDTQYF; CDR3nt: TGCAGTCCTATGAGTGGGACTGGCACAGATACGCAGTATTTT
v_gene: TRBV29-1; d_gene: TRBD1; abundance: -; j_gene: TRBJ2-5; CDR3aa: CSVMRQGARETQYF; CDR3nt: TGCAGCGTGATGAGGCAGGGGGCGCGGGAGACCCAGTACTTC
v_gene: TRBV28; d_gene: -; abundance: once; j_gene: TRBJ2-3; CDR3aa: CASRLTAEPSTDTQYF; CDR3nt: TGTGCCAGCAGGCTCACAGCGGAACCTAGCACAGATACGCAGTATTTT
v_gene: TRBV5-1; d_gene: -; abundance: few; j_gene: TRBJ2-3; CDR3aa: CASSVRLADTQYF; CDR3nt: TGCGCCAGCAGCGTACGCCTCGCAGATACGCAGTATTTT
v_gene: TRBV29-1; d_gene: -; abundance: -; j_gene: TRBJ1-2; CDR3aa: CSVDLGSAYGYTF; CDR3nt: TGCAGCGTTGACCTCGGCAGCGCCTATGGCTACACCTTC
v_gene: TRBV12-3/TRBV12-4; d_gene: -; abundance: few; j_gene: TRBJ1-1; CDR3aa: CASTFDRENTEAFF; CDR3nt: TGTGCCAGCACATTTGACAGAGAGAACACTGAAGCTTTCTTT
v_gene: TRBV20-1; d_gene: -; abundance: -; j_gene: TRBJ2-3; CDR3aa: CSGEAADTQYF; CDR3nt: TGCAGTGGCGAAGCGGCGGATACGCAGTATTTT
v_gene: TRBV14; d_gene: TRBD1; abundance: -; j_gene: TRBJ1-3; CDR3aa: CASSHGQGALHSGNTIYF; CDR3nt: TGTGCCAGCAGCCATGGACAGGGGGCCCTCCACTCTGGAAACACCATATATTTT
v_gene: TRBV20-1; d_gene: TRBD2; abundance: -; j_gene: TRBJ2-2; CDR3aa: CSARDSLAGVVGELFF; CDR3nt: TGCAGTGCTAGAGATAGCCTAGCGGGAGTAGTCGGGGAGCTGTTTTTT
v_gene: TRBV6-2/TRBV6-3; d_gene: -; abundance: -; j_gene: TRBJ2-7; CDR3aa: CASSYDRDYEQYF; CDR3nt: TGTGCCAGCAGTTACGATCGGGACTACGAGCAGTACTTC
v_gene: TRBV20-1; d_gene: TRBD2; abundance: few; j_gene: TRBJ2-1; CDR3aa: CSAGTPRLAGGLGNEQFF; CDR3nt: TGCAGTGCTGGAACTCCTCGACTAGCGGGAGGGCTAGGGAATGAGCAGTTCTTC
v_gene: TRBV12-3/TRBV12-4; d_gene: -; abundance: -; j_gene: TRBJ2-3; CDR3aa: CANSPRAGGTDAQYF; CDR3nt: TGTGCCAACAGCCCCCGGGCGGGCGGCACAGATGCGCAGTATTTT
v_gene: TRBV12-3/TRBV12-4; d_gene: -; abundance: -; j_gene: TRBJ1-5; CDR3aa: CASGNDVRVGYNQPQHF; CDR3nt: TGTGCCAGCGGAAACGATGTGAGGGTAGGCTACAATCAGCCCCAGCATTTT
v_gene: TRBV4-3; d_gene: TRBD2; abundance: -; j_gene: TRBJ2-3; CDR3aa: CASNQVLAGGLDTQYF; CDR3nt: TGCGCCAGCAACCAAGTTCTAGCGGGAGGGCTAGATACGCAGTATTTT
v_gene: TRBV20-1; d_gene: TRBD2; abundance: -; j_gene: TRBJ2-7; CDR3aa: CSADLSGTSYEQYF; CDR3nt: TGCAGTGCAGATCTTAGCGGGACCTCCTACGAGCAGTACTTC
v_gene: TRBV29-1; d_gene: -; abundance: -; j_gene: TRBJ2-5; CDR3aa: CSVVGEIQETQYF; CDR3nt: TGCAGCGTTGTTGGGGAAATCCAAGAGACCCAGTACTTC
v_gene: TRBV5-1; d_gene: TRBD1; abundance: -; j_gene: TRBJ1-2; CDR3aa: CASSRDRVDGYTF; CDR3nt: TGCGCCAGCAGCCGAGACAGGGTTGATGGCTACACCTTC
v_gene: TRBV4-2; d_gene: -; abundance: many; j_gene: TRBJ2-4; CDR3aa: CASSQDPTPAMVQYF; CDR3nt: TGTGCCAGCAGCCAAGACCCCACGCCAGCCATGGTTCAGTACTTC
v_gene: TRBV5-6; d_gene: TRBD1; abundance: -; j_gene: TRBJ2-7; CDR3aa: CASSFGGQGDEQYF; CDR3nt: TGTGCCAGCAGCTTCGGCGGACAGGGGGACGAGCAGTACTTC
v_gene: TRBV28; d_gene: -; abundance: few; j_gene: TRBJ2-7; CDR3aa: CASIAGTASGRQYF; CDR3nt: TGTGCCAGCATCGCCGGGACCGCATCTGGAAGGCAGTACTTC